What follows are 2 T cell receptor beta chains derived from one specimen sequenced in a study of T cell repertoires in MIS-A myocarditis. Repertoires were generated with immunoSEQ multiplex PCR, while TCRdb's copy carries only in-frame clones and drops some. The sample carries 10,000 to 12,000 clones, 83% recorded once. The material sequenced was right ventricle heart tissue obtained at autopsy. Every receptor here comes from a man between 18 and 35 years old with fulminant myocarditis from multisystem inflammatory syndrome in adults (MIS-A) after COVID-19.

This clone is a singleton in its sample. In DNA, the CDR3 is TGTGCCAGCAGTTTATCGGGGAACGGGGAGCTGTTTTTT. It encodes CASSLSGNGELFF. J is TRBJ2-2 and V is TRBV27; no clear D gene. CDR3 size: 13 residues. V lost 0 bases and J 7 bases, leaving 6 bases between the germline ends. Germline loops: CDR1 MNHEY, CDR2 SMNVEV (reference sequence).

J is TRBJ1-5 and V is TRBV10-3; weak D call: TRBD1 (6 bases). This CDR3 is 14 amino acids long. V lost 6 bases and J lost 7, with 16 bases in between. The germline V gene encodes CDR1 ENHRY and CDR2 SYGVKD. CDR3 nucleotide sequence: TGTGCCATCAGCCTACAGGGAGAGGGGCAGCCCCAGCATTTT. Its translation is CAISLQGEGQPQHF.